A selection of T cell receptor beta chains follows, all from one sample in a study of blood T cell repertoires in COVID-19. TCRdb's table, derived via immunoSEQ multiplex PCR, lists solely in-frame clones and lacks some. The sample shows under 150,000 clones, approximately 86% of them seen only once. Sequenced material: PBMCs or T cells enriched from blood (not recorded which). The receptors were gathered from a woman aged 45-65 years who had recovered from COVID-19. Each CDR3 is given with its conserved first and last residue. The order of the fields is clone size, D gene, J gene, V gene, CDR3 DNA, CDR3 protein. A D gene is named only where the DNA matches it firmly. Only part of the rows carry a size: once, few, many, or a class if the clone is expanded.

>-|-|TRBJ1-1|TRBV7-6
TGTGCCAGCAGCCGGGAAGGGAACACTGAAGCTTTCTTT
CASSREGNTEAFF
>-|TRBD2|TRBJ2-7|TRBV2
TGTGCCAGCAGTGAAAGGACTAGCGGAAACTACGAGCAGTACTTC
CASSERTSGNYEQYF
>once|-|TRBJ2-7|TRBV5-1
TGCGCCAGCAGCCCCCCAGCACTCGAGACATCCTACGAGCAGTACTTC
CASSPPALETSYEQYF
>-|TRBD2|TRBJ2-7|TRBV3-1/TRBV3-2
TGTGCCAGCAGCCAATCACAGGGGAGACTAGCGGATTCCTACGAGCAGTACTTC
CASSQSQGRLADSYEQYF
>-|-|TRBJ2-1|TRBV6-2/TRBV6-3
TGTGCCAGCAGTGATTTTCGGGAGCGCTTCTACAATGAGCAGTTCTTC
CASSDFRERFYNEQFF
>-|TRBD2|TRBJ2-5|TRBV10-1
TGCGCCAGCAGTAAGGGCTCTAGCGGAGGGATAGAGACCCAGTACTTC
CASSKGSSGGIETQYF
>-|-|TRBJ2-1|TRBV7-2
TGTGCCAGCAGCTTAGAAGCGGACTCCTACAATGAGCAGTTCTTC
CASSLEADSYNEQFF
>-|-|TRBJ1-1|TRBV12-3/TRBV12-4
TGTGCCAGCAGGGCCGACAGCACTGAAGCTTTCTTT
CASRADSTEAFF
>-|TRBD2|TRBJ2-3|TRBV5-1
TGCGCCAGCAGCAAACCGCTAGCGGGGACTGCAGATACGCAGTATTTT
CASSKPLAGTADTQYF
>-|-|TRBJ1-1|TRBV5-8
TGTGCCAGCAGCTTGATTCCCAGTGGCACAACTGAAGCTTTCTTT
CASSLIPSGTTEAFF
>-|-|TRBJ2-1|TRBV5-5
TGTGCCAGCAGCTCCCCAGGCCACAATGAGCAGTTCTTC
CASSSPGHNEQFF
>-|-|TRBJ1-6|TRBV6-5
TGTGCCAGCAGTCCCCCGGCGGGGGCGAATTCACCCCTCCACTTT
CASSPPAGANSPLHF
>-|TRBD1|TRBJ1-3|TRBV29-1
TGCAGCGCCCTGGGACAGAGCTCTGGAAACACCATATATTTT
CSALGQSSGNTIYF
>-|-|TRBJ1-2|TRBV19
TGTGCCAGTAGTATGACCCCAGGCGCCCCTAACTATGGCTACACCTTC
CASSMTPGAPNYGYTF
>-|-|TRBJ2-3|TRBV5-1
TGCGCCAGCAGCTTTGGGGGGACCAGCACAGATACGCAGTATTTT
CASSFGGTSTDTQYF
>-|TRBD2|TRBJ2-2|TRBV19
TGTGCCAGTCGAATTGAGCGGGGGCCGAACACCGGGGAGCTGTTTTTT
CASRIERGPNTGELFF
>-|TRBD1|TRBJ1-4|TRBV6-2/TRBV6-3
TGTGCCAGCAGTTACTTGGAACAGGGGAGAGGAAAACTGTTTTTT
CASSYLEQGRGKLFF
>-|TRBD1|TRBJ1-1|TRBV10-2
TGCGCCAGCACACAGGGGCGGAACACTGAAGCTTTCTTT
CASTQGRNTEAFF
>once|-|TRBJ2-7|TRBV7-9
TGTGCCAGCAGCTTTTCAGGGAACCACGAGCAGTACTTC
CASSFSGNHEQYF
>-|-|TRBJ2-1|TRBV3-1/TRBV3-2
TGTGCCAGCAGTTTACTCACAGGGTTAGAGCAGTTCTTC
CASSLLTGLEQFF
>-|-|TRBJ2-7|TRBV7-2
TGTGCCAGCAGACCCGTTCTCGGGACTCCGACCGTGTACTTC
CASRPVLGTPTVYF
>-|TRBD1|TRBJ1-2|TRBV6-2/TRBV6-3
TGTGCCAGCAGTTTTCCAGGGGGGTCAAGCTACACCTTC
CASSFPGGSSYTF
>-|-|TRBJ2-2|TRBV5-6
TGTGCCAGCAGCAGCCCTCTTGGGCAGGGCGGCACCGGGGAGCTGTTTTTT
CASSSPLGQGGTGELFF
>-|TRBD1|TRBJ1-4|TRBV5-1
TGCGCCAGCAGAGCTATGGGGACAGGGCCTAATGAAAAACTGTTTTTT
CASRAMGTGPNEKLFF
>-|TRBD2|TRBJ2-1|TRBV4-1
TGCGCCAGCAGCCAAGAGGGACTAGCCGTTAATGAGCAGTTCTTC
CASSQEGLAVNEQFF
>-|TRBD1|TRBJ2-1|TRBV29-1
TGCAGCGTTGCTCCCCTGGGACAGGGGGCACAACAGTTCTTC
CSVAPLGQGAQQFF
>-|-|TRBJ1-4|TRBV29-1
TGCAGCGCCCGCCCCCAGAATGAAAAACTGTTTTTT
CSARPQNEKLFF
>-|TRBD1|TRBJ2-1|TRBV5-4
TGTGCCAGCCAGAGGGACAGGTCGAATTCCGCTGAGCAGTTCTTC
CASQRDRSNSAEQFF
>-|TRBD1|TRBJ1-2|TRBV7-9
TGTGCCAGCAGCCAAGGACAGGGGGCGTTTGGCTACACCTTC
CASSQGQGAFGYTF
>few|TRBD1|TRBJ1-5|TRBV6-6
TGTGCCAGCAGCACCCCAGGGGGGAATGAGCCCCAGCATTTT
CASSTPGGNEPQHF
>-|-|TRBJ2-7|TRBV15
TGTGCCACCAGCAGGAGCGGCGCGGCCTACGAGCAGTACTTC
CATSRSGAAYEQYF
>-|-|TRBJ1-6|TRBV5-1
TGCGCCAGCAGCAGGCAGGGCTGGGATAATTCACCCCTCCACTTT
CASSRQGWDNSPLHF
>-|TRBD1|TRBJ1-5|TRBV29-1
TGCAGCGTTAGGACAGGGGGCTCGGATCAGCCCCAGCATTTT
CSVRTGGSDQPQHF
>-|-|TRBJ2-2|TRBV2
TGTGCCAGCAGCGGCCGGAGGGCCGGGGAGCTGTTTTTT
CASSGRRAGELFF
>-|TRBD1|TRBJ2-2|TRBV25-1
TGTGCCAGCACTTACTCAACAGGGGGCGAGACCGGGGAGCTGTTTTTT
CASTYSTGGETGELFF
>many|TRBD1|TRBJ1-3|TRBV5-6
TGTGCCAGCAGCTCTACCGGACAGGTCTCTGGAAACACCATATATTTT
CASSSTGQVSGNTIYF
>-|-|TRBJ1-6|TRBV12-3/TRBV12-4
TGTGCCAGCAGGGAGGGATATGGTTCACCCCTCCACTTT
CASREGYGSPLHF
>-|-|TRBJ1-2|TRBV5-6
TGTGCCAGCAGCGGGGGAGGGGCGAAAGGCTACACCTTC
CASSGGGAKGYTF
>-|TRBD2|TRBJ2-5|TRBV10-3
TGTGCCATCAGTGACCACGCCGGTAGCGGGGGGTTGTCCGGGGAGACCCAGTACTTC
CAISDHAGSGGLSGETQYF
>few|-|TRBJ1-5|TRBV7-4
TGTGCCAGCAGCTTAGCAAGGAACAGGGTGAATAATCAGCCCCAGCATTTT
CASSLARNRVNNQPQHF
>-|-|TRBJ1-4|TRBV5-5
TGTGCCAGCAGCTTTAACAGGGACGGAAAACTGTTTTTT
CASSFNRDGKLFF
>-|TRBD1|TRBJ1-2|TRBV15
TGTGCCACCAGCGGGACCGACAGGGGATATTACTATGGCTACACCTTC
CATSGTDRGYYYGYTF
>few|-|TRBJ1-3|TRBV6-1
TGTGCCAGCAGTGAAGCGCAAACAGGGCCTGGGGGAGGAAACACCATATATTTT
CASSEAQTGPGGGNTIYF
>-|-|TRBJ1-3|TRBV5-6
TGTGCCAGCAGCTTGGCCAGGCCAGTTGGAAACACCATATATTTT
CASSLARPVGNTIYF
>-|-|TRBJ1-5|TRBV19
TGTGCCAGTAAAGGGGGGGGTCAGCCCCAGCATTTT
CASKGGGQPQHF
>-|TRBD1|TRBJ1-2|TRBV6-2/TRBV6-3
TGTGCCAGCAACCCGGGACAGCGATCATATGGCTACACCTTC
CASNPGQRSYGYTF
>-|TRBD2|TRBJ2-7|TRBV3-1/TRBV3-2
TGTGCCAGCAGCCAAGGACTAGCCAATTACGAGCAGTACTTC
CASSQGLANYEQYF
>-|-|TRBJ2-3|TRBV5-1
TGCGCCAGCCTAAGGGAGTTGGGGGATACGCAGTATTTT
CASLRELGDTQYF
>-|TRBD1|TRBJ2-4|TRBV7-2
TGTGCCAGCAGCCTAGACAGGGCTGGAGCCAAAAACATTCAGTACTTC
CASSLDRAGAKNIQYF
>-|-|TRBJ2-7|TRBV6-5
TGTGCCAGCAGTTACAACCAGGGGCGATACGAGCAGTACTTC
CASSYNQGRYEQYF
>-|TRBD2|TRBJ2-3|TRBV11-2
TGTGCCAGCAGCTTAACTAGCGGGGGGTCGGGCACAGATACGCAGTATTTT
CASSLTSGGSGTDTQYF
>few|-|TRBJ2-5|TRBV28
TGTGCCAGCAGTTTTTCGTCCAGGCCAGAGACCCAGTACTTC
CASSFSSRPETQYF
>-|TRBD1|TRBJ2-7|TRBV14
TGTGCCAGCAGCCGACCGGGACAGGGGATATACGAGCAGTACTTC
CASSRPGQGIYEQYF
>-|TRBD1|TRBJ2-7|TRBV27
TGTGCCAGCAGCGGACAGGCCGCCTACGAGCAGTACTTC
CASSGQAAYEQYF
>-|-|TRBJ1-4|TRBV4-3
TGCGCCAGCAGCCAAGCCGGCAGGGTCAATGAAAAACTGTTTTTT
CASSQAGRVNEKLFF
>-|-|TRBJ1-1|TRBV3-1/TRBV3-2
TGTGCCAGCAGCCAAAGAGTATTGGAGACTGAAGCTTTCTTT
CASSQRVLETEAFF
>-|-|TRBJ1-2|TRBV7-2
TGTGCCAGCAGCTTATCATATGGCTACACCTTC
CASSLSYGYTF